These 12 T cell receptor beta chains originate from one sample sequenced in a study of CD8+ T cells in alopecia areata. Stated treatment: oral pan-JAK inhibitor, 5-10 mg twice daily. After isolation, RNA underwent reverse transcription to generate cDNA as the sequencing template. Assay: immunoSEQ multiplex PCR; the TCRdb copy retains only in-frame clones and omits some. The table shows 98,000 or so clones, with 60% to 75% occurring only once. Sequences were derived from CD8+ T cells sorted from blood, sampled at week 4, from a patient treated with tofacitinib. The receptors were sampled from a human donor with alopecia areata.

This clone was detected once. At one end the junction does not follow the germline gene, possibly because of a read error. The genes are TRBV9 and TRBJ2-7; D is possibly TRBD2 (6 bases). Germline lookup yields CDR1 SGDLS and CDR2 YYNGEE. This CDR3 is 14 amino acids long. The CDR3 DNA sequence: TGTGCCAGCAGCGTAGAGGGTAGCGGCAAGTTCAGGAACTTC. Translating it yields CASSVEGSGKFRNF.

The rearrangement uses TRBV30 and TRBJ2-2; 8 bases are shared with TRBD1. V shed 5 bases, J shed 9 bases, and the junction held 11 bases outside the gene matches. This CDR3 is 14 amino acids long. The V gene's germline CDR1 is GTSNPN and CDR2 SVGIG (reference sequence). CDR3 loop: CAWDWTGPPRELFF. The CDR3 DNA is TGTGCCTGGGATTGGACAGGGCCCCCGCGGGAGCTGTTTTTT.

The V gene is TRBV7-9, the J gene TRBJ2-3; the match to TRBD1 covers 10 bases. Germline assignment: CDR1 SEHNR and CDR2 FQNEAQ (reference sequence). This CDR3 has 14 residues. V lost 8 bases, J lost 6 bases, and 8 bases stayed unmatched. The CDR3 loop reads CASPPRQGADTQYF. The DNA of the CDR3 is TGTGCCAGCCCCCCGAGACAGGGGGCGGATACGCAGTATTTT.

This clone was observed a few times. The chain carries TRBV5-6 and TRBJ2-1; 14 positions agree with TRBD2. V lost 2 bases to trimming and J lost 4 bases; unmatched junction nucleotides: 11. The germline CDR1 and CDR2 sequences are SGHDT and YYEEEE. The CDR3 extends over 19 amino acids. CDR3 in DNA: TGTGCCAGCAGCTTTTCAGGACTAGCGGGGGGACCCATTTACAATGAGCAGTTCTTC. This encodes CASSFSGLAGGPIYNEQFF.

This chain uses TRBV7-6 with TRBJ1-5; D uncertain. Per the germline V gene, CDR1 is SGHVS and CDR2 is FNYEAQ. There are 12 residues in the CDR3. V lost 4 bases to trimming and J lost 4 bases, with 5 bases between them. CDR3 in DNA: TGTGCCAGCAGCTCCGGGAATCAGCCCCAGCATTTT. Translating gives CASSSGNQPQHF.

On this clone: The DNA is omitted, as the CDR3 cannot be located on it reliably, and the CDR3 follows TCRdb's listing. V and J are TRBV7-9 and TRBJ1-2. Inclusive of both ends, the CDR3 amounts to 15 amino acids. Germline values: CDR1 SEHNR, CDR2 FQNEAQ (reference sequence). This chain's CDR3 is CASSLASVRDGGYTF.

This CDR3 is CASSYGTRNEQYF. The CDR3 region has the DNA TGTGCCAGCAGTTATGGGACACGGAACGAGCAGTACTTC. This sequence joins TRBV6-5 and TRBJ2-7; a weak D match, TRBD1 (6 bases). The V gene lost 3 bases and the J gene lost 5 bases, with 11 bases spanning the gap. The CDR3 sequence is 13 residues long. The germline CDR1 and CDR2 sequences are MNHEY and SVGAGI.

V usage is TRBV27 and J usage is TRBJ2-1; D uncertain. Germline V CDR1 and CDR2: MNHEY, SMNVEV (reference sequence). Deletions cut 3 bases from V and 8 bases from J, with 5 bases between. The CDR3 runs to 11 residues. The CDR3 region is CASSLADEQFF. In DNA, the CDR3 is TGTGCCAGCAGTTTGGCAGATGAGCAGTTCTTC.

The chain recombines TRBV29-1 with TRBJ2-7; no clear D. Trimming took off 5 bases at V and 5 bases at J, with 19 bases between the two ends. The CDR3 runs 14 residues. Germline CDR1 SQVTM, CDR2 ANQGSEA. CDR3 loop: CSVNGISYKNEQYF. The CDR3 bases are TGCAGCGTTAACGGAATCAGCTATAAAAACGAGCAGTACTTC.

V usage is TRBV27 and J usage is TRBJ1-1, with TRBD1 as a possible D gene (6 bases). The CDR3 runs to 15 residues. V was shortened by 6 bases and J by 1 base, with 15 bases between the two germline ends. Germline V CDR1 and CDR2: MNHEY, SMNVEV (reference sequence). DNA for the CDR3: TGTGCCAGCAGGCTCTCAGGGGCGGGGAACACTGAAGCTTTCTTT. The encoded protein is CASRLSGAGNTEAFF.

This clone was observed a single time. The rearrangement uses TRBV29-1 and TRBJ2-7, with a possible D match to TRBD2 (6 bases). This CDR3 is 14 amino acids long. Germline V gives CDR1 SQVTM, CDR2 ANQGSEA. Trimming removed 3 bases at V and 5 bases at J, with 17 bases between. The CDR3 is CSVDSDGGGHEQYF. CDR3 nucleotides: TGCAGCGTTGACAGTGACGGGGGTGGCCACGAGCAGTACTTC.

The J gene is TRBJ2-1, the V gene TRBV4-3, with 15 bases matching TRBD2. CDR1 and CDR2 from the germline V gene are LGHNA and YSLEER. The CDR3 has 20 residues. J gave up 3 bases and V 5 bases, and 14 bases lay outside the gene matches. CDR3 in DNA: TGCGCCAGCAGCAAAACAGGACTAGCGGGAGGGCCAACCCTCTACAATGAGCAGTTCTTC. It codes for CASSKTGLAGGPTLYNEQFF.